These 32 T cell receptor beta chains came from one sample sequenced in a study of CD8+ T cells in alopecia areata. cDNA reverse transcribed from extracted RNA served as the sequencing template. Method: immunoSEQ multiplex PCR; TCRdb's copy keeps in-frame clones and lacks some. Of approximately 130,000 clones listed, over 60% are singletons. Described treatment: oral pan-JAK inhibitor, 5-10 mg twice daily. Sequenced material: CD4+ T cells sorted from blood, taken at week 4, from a patient treated with tofacitinib. These receptors came from a human donor with alopecia areata.

There are a few counts of this clone. This chain uses TRBV29-1 with TRBJ1-6; no definite D call. Germline V gene lookup returns CDR1 SQVTM and CDR2 ANQGSEA. The length of the CDR3 is 11 residues. V was shortened by 6 bases and J by 8 bases, with 8 bases between the two germline ends. The CDR3 loop is CSVGRDSPLHF. The CDR3 DNA follows: TGCAGCGTCGGGAGAGATTCACCCCTCCACTTT.

The rearrangement uses TRBV10-3 and TRBJ2-7, with TRBD1 as a possible D gene (6 bases). Germline loops: CDR1 ENHRY, CDR2 SYGVKD. The CDR3 runs to 13 residues. The V end was cut by 6 bases, the J end by 6 bases, with 15 bases between. The CDR3 DNA reads as TGTGCCATCAGAGGGGGACAAGGGGCCGAGCAGTACTTC. Amino acids: CAIRGGQGAEQYF.

The V and J genes are TRBV27 and TRBJ2-4; TRBD1 agrees at 7 bases. Germline V gene data show CDR1 as MNHEY and CDR2 as SMNVEV (reference sequence). This CDR3 spans 16 amino acids. Trimming at V came to 0 bases and at J to 6 bases, leaving 8 bases not matched to a gene. The CDR3 sequence: CASSLSSTGTRNIQYF. In nucleotides, the CDR3 is TGTGCCAGCAGTTTATCCTCGACAGGGACGAGAAACATTCAGTACTTC.

This clone turned up a few times. V usage is TRBV6-5 and J usage is TRBJ2-6, with no clear D. The CDR3 length is 15 residues. Deletions cut 6 bases from V and 0 bases from J, with 9 bases between. Germline CDR1 and CDR2: MNHEY and SVGAGI. CDR3 in DNA: TGTGCCAGCAGAGTAAGCCACTCTGGGGCCAACGTCCTGACTTTC. This sequence encodes CASRVSHSGANVLTF.

The chain is built from TRBV9 and TRBJ2-7; 8 bases agree with TRBD2. Unmatched junction bases numbered 5, after V lost 3 bases and J lost 3 bases. Germline V CDR1 and CDR2: SGDLS, YYNGEE. The CDR3 covers 14 residues. The CDR3 sequence: CASSAGSGNYEQYF. For the CDR3, the DNA is TGTGCCAGCAGCGCCGGTAGCGGGAACTACGAGCAGTACTTC.

The gene calls are TRBV29-1 and TRBJ2-5; TRBD1 agrees at 8 bases. CDR3 length: 16 residues. Germline V gene sequence: CDR1 SQVTM, CDR2 ANQGSEA. V gave up 0 bases and J gave up 5 bases; unmatched junction bases: 11. CDR3 sequence (DNA): TGCAGCGTTGAAGATGGACAGGGAGGTTTTCTGGAGACCCAGTACTTC. Protein: CSVEDGQGGFLETQYF.

This chain joins TRBV6-5 and TRBJ2-7; D is unclear. Trimming took off 2 bases at V and 8 bases at J, with 7 bases between the two ends. There are 11 residues in the CDR3. CDR1 is MNHEY and CDR2 is SVGAGI in the germline V gene. CDR3 coding DNA: TGTGCCAGCAGTTACGGAGCAAAGCAGTACTTC. Protein: CASSYGAKQYF.

CDR3 bases: TGCAGTGGTCGGGGCAGCTATGGCTACACCTTC. Translating it yields CSGRGSYGYTF. This chain uses TRBV29-1 with TRBJ1-2, with TRBD1 as a possible D gene (5 bases). Germline assignment: CDR1 SQVTM and CDR2 ANQGSEA. This CDR3 is 11 amino acids long.

This sequence joins TRBV6-5 and TRBJ2-1, with a weak D call TRBD1 (8 bases). Between the trimmed V and J ends, which lost 8 bases and 4 bases, there was a span of 18 bases. Looked up from germline, CDR1 is MNHEY and CDR2 is SVGAGI. The CDR3 sequence is 15 residues long. CDR3 nucleotide sequence: TGTGCCAGCGGAAACAGGGGGGGAGGATACAATGAGCAGTTCTTC. This encodes CASGNRGGGYNEQFF.

This clone was counted a few times. The V gene is TRBV6-5, the J gene TRBJ1-5; no clear D. V lost 6 bases and J 4 bases, leaving 13 bases between the germline ends. The germline V gene encodes CDR1 MNHEY and CDR2 SVGAGI. This CDR3 is 14 amino acids long. The CDR3 sequence: CASSRGSINQPQHF. The CDR3 DNA sequence: TGTGCCAGCAGCCGTGGGTCTATTAATCAGCCCCAGCATTTT.

This chain connects TRBV4-3 to TRBJ1-1, with D unresolved. Germline CDR1 reads LGHNA; CDR2 reads YSLEER. The CDR3 has 13 amino acids. The V and J ends lost 1 base and 4 bases respectively, with 7 bases between them. The CDR3 DNA is TGCGCCAGCAGCCAAGGAATAGCCACTGAAGCTTTCTTT. Protein product: CASSQGIATEAFF.

V usage is TRBV29-1 and J usage is TRBJ2-3; no definite D call. CDR1 is SQVTM, CDR2 ANQGSEA, per germline. Trimming cost V 5 bases and J 1 base, with 7 bases left between them. The CDR3 extends over 12 amino acids. CDR3 sequence: CSVRSRTDTQYF. CDR3 nucleotide sequence: TGCAGCGTTCGGAGTCGCACAGATACGCAGTATTTT.

The chain recombines TRBV6-5 with TRBJ1-1, with TRBD1 identical over 7 bases. The CDR3 loop spans 16 amino acids. Germline V gene lookup returns CDR1 MNHEY and CDR2 SVGAGI. V gave up 4 bases and J gave up 3 bases; unmatched junction bases: 11. For the CDR3, the DNA is TGTGCCAGCAGTTTCAACAGGGGACGGGAGGACACTGAAGCTTTCTTT. Translating gives CASSFNRGREDTEAFF.

This clone has a handful of counts. The gene calls are TRBV27 and TRBJ1-2, with a tentative D call TRBD1 (5 bases). The V gene's germline CDR1 is MNHEY and CDR2 SMNVEV (reference sequence). Trimming cost V 6 bases and J 4 bases, with 12 bases left between them. The CDR3 runs 13 residues. CDR3 nucleotides: TGTGCCAGCAGCCGGACATTATTCTATGGCTACACCTTC. Translating gives CASSRTLFYGYTF.

The chain joins TRBV30 to TRBJ1-2; D is possibly TRBD1 (5 bases). The CDR3 runs to 16 residues. V lost 2 bases to trimming and J lost 7 bases, with 23 bases between them. Per germline, CDR1 GTSNPN and CDR2 SVGIG (reference sequence). CDR3 coding DNA: TGTGCCTGGAGTCCCGGAGGGGCCCGGTGGAGCAGTGGCTACACCTTC. Encoded protein: CAWSPGGARWSSGYTF. The variable domain in full, completed from reference TRBV30 and TRBJ1-2, reads SQTIHQWPATLVQPVGSPLSLECTVEGTSNPNLYWYRQAAGRGLQLLFYSVGIGQISSEVPQNLSASRPQDRQFILSSKKLLLSDSGFYLCAWSPGGARWSSGYTFGSGTRLTVV.

The V call is TRBV25-1, the J call TRBJ2-2, with 12 bases identical to TRBD1. Germline V gene sequence: CDR1 MGHDK, CDR2 SYGVNS. Trimming took 6 bases from V and 5 from J; bases not matched to a gene: 7. This CDR3 is built from 16 residues. DNA of the CDR3: TGTGCCAGCAGGATGGGGACAGGGGGCAGGACCGGGGAGCTGTTTTTT. Translation: CASRMGTGGRTGELFF.

The chain couples TRBV27 to TRBJ2-7; 10 bases are a match to TRBD2. This CDR3 has 15 amino acids. Germline assignment: CDR1 MNHEY and CDR2 SMNVEV (reference sequence). With 6 bases clipped from V and 1 base from J, the junction kept 6 bases outside the gene matches. The CDR3 coding sequence is TGTGCCAGCAGAGCCGGGACTAGCGTGTCCTACGAGCAGTACTTC. It translates to CASRAGTSVSYEQYF.

V and J are TRBV5-6 and TRBJ2-3; 10 nucleotides agree with TRBD2. This CDR3 spans 14 amino acids. Germline V gives CDR1 SGHDT, CDR2 YYEEEE. V was clipped by 4 bases and J by 6 bases; unmatched bases: 5. In DNA, the CDR3 is TGTGCCAGCAGCGTCGGACTAGCGGTTGATACGCAGTATTTT. This codes for CASSVGLAVDTQYF.

This clone turned up a few times. This chain joins TRBV14 and TRBJ1-1; D is perhaps TRBD1 (5 bases). V lost 1 base to trimming and J lost 0 bases, with 18 bases between them. Germline V CDR1 and CDR2: SGHDN, FVKESK. CDR3 length equals 18 residues. In nucleotides, the CDR3 is TGTGCCAGCAGCCAAGGGGGCCAGCAGCCTCATATGAACACTGAAGCTTTCTTT. The encoded protein is CASSQGGQQPHMNTEAFF.

The V gene is TRBV30, the J gene TRBJ1-5; possibly TRBD1 for D (6 bases). Germline V gives CDR1 GTSNPN, CDR2 SVGIG (reference sequence). This CDR3 has 14 residues. Trimming removed 3 bases at V and 0 bases at J, with 9 bases between. The CDR3 protein is CAWSRDNSNQPQHF. DNA of the CDR3: TGTGCCTGGAGCCGGGACAATAGCAATCAGCCCCAGCATTTT.

This clone has just a few counts. The genes are TRBV4-3 and TRBJ1-6; perhaps TRBD1 as D (5 bases). The V and J ends lost 0 bases and 9 bases respectively, with 18 bases between them. Germline V CDR1 and CDR2: LGHNA, YSLEER. The CDR3 sequence is 17 residues long. CDR3 protein: CASSQDSGQGRGSPLHF. CDR3 DNA: TGCGCCAGCAGCCAAGATAGCGGGCAGGGCCGCGGTTCACCCCTCCACTTT.

This clone was picked up a small number of times. As DNA, the CDR3 is TGTGCCAGCAGCGCTCGACACCAAACTAATGAAAAACTGTTTTTT. This sequence encodes CASSARHQTNEKLFF. The chain recombines TRBV7-2 with TRBJ1-4, with D hard to call. CDR1 and CDR2 (germline): SGHTA, FQGNSA. The CDR3 contains 15 residues. The V end was cut by 5 bases, the J end by 1 base, with 11 bases between.

V usage is TRBV5-1 and J usage is TRBJ1-5; D might be TRBD1 (5 bases). The CDR3 is 15 amino acids. Trimming took 3 bases from V and 3 from J, leaving 13 bases between them. CDR1 is SGHRS, CDR2 YFSETQ, per germline. The CDR3 DNA reads TGCGCCAGCAGCTCCGGGGCAGACGCCAATCAGCCCCAGCATTTT. It translates to CASSSGADANQPQHF.

The V gene is TRBV25-1, the J gene TRBJ2-2, with 10 bases fitting TRBD1. The CDR3 runs 14 residues. V dropped 6 bases and J dropped 3; count of bases not matched to a gene: 1. Germline-derived CDR1 and CDR2 are MGHDK and SYGVNS. The CDR3 spells CASRGQGYTGELFF. The CDR3 bases are TGTGCCAGCAGGGGACAGGGGTACACCGGGGAGCTGTTTTTT.

The count of this clone is one. The CDR3 loop is CASSLGTALQETQYF. The DNA of the CDR3 is TGTGCCAGCAGCCTAGGGACAGCTCTACAAGAGACCCAGTACTTC. This chain connects TRBV5-4 to TRBJ2-5; TRBD1 agrees at 7 bases. The CDR3 has 15 residues. Trimming took 4 bases from V and 2 from J; bases not matched to a gene: 8. CDR1 SGHNT and CDR2 YYREEE come from the germline V gene (reference sequence). The full variable domain, its missing parts supplied by reference TRBV5-4 and TRBJ2-5, is ETGVTQSPTHLIKTRGQQVTLRCSSQSGHNTVSWYQQALGQGPQFIFQYYREEENGRGNFPPRFSGLQFPNYSSELNVNALELDDSALYLCASSLGTALQETQYFGPGTRLLVL.

This clone was detected a few times. The chain joins TRBV30 to TRBJ1-5; D gene unclear. The germline gives CDR1 GTSNPN, CDR2 SVGIG (reference sequence). This CDR3 is 16 amino acids long. Trimming removed 1 base from V and 5 bases from J, with 18 bases in between. In DNA form, the CDR3 reads TGTGCCTGGAGTGGGGGAGGCACGGGAAGAGATCAGCCCCAGCATTTT. Its protein product is CAWSGGGTGRDQPQHF.

The J gene is TRBJ2-1, the V gene TRBV7-9; the match to TRBD2 covers 7 bases. CDR1 SEHNR and CDR2 FQNEAQ come from the germline V gene (reference sequence). V lost 1 base and J lost 9; bases outside the gene matches: 9. The CDR3 runs 15 residues. The CDR3 DNA reads TGTGCCAGCAGCTTAGTGGGACGGATAGCGGGTGAGCAGTTCTTC. Translated, it gives CASSLVGRIAGEQFF.

This clone was counted many times. The rearrangement uses TRBV19 and TRBJ2-7; D may be TRBD2 (6 bases). Between the trimmed V and J ends, which lost 8 bases and 2 bases, there was a span of 16 bases. Germline V gene sequence: CDR1 LNHDA, CDR2 SQIVND (reference sequence). The CDR3 extends over 14 amino acids. CDR3 DNA: TGTGCCAGTTCTTCGGTGGGAGGCCCCTACGAGCAGTACTTC. Translated: CASSSVGGPYEQYF.

The chain employs TRBV30 and TRBJ2-7; D might be TRBD1 (5 bases). The CDR3 contains 14 residues. Germline V gives CDR1 GTSNPN, CDR2 SVGIG (reference sequence). V was trimmed by 4 bases and J by 6 bases, leaving 19 bases between them. CDR3 coding DNA: TGTGCCTGGACTCCAGTCCAAACACAGGCCGAGCAGTACTTC. Translation: CAWTPVQTQAEQYF.

The chain carries TRBV23-1 and TRBJ2-2; D unclear. TRBV23-1 is annotated as an ORF whose role is uncertain. Trimming removed 2 bases at V and 4 bases at J, with 17 bases between. The CDR3 totals 17 residues. The CDR3 region has the DNA TGCGCCAGCAGTCAACGGCCAGGTCGACAACCCACCGGGGAGCTGTTTTTT. It encodes CASSQRPGRQPTGELFF.

J is TRBJ2-1 and V is TRBV23-1; 9 bases map to TRBD2. TRBV23-1 is flagged as an ORF with uncertain function. This CDR3 comprises 16 residues. V dropped 0 bases and J dropped 7; count of bases not matched to a gene: 7. The CDR3 region is CASSQSWRGGPNEQFF. CDR3 sequence (DNA): TGCGCCAGCAGTCAATCATGGCGGGGGGGGCCGAATGAGCAGTTCTTC.

This clone appeared once. The CDR3 nucleotides are TGTGCCAGCTCACCAGGCGGGGACGGAGCTAACTATGGCTACACCTTC. Translating it yields CASSPGGDGANYGYTF. The V gene is TRBV18, the J gene TRBJ1-2; TRBD1 might be the D (5 bases). CDR1 is KGHSH, CDR2 LQKENI, per germline. The ends were cut back, 2 bases at V and 0 bases at J, with 13 bases in the middle. This CDR3 is 16 amino acids long.